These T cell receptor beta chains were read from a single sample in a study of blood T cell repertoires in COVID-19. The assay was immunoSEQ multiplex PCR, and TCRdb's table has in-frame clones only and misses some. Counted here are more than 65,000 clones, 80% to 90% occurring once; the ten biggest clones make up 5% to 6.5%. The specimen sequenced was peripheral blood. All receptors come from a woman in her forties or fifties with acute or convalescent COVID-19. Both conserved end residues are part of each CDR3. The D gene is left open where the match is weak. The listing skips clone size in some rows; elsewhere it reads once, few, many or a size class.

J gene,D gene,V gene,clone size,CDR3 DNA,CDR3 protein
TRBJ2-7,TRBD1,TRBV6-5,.,TGTGCCGGAAAGGGACAGGCTAGCCACGAGCAGTACTTC,CAGKGQASHEQYF
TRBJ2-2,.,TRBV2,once,TGTGCCAGCAGCCAACTAGTGCAAAGCACCGGGGAGCTGTTTTTT,CASSQLVQSTGELFF
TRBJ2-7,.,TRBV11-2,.,TGTGCCAGCAGTATAGGGGCAGGATCGTACGAGCAGTACTTC,CASSIGAGSYEQYF
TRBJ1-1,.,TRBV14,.,TGTGCCAGCAGCCAAGCTTGGCGGCCGGCCATTGGTCCCAACACTGAAGCTTTCTTT,CASSQAWRPAIGPNTEAFF
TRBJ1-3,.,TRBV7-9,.,TGTGCCAGCAGCCTCTCGGGAAACACCATATATTTT,CASSLSGNTIYF
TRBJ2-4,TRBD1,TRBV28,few,TGTGCCAGCAGTTTAGCAGGGGGTGGATCCAAAAACATTCAGTACTTC,CASSLAGGGSKNIQYF
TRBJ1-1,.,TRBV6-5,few,TGTGCCAGCACCCCACCCGGGACTCGAAACACTGAAGCTTTCTTT,CASTPPGTRNTEAFF
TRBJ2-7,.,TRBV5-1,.,TGCGCCAGCAGTCCCTCGGGGGAAGGCTACGAGCAGTACTTC,CASSPSGEGYEQYF
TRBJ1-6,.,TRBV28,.,TGTGCCAGCACCTCATCGACCGTCAGGGCCTATAATTCACCCCTCCACTTT,CASTSSTVRAYNSPLHF
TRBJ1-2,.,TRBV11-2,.,TGTGCCAGCAGCTCCAGGAACATCTATAACTATGGCTACACCTTC,CASSSRNIYNYGYTF
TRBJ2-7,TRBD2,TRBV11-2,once,TGTGCCAGCAGCCCATTAGCGGGGGGGCATTACGAGCAGTACTTC,CASSPLAGGHYEQYF
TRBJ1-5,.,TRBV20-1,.,TGCAGTGCTGGTGACAGACTCAATCAGCCCCAGCATTTT,CSAGDRLNQPQHF
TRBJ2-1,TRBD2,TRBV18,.,TGTGCCAGCTCACCGGGACTAGCGGGAAGTCTGCAGTTCTTC,CASSPGLAGSLQFF
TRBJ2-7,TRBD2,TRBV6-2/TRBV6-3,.,TGTGCCAGCAGTTACTCGAGGGGAGGGTACGAGCAGTACTTC,CASSYSRGGYEQYF
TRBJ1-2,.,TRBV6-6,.,TGTGCCAGCAGTTACAGGCCAAGGCGGGCGGGCTATGGCTACACCTTC,CASSYRPRRAGYGYTF
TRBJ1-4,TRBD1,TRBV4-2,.,TGTGCCAGCAGCCGAGAGACCGGGACAGGGGGCCTGGAGTATGAAAAACTGTTTTTT,CASSRETGTGGLEYEKLFF
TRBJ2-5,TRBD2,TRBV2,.,TGTGCCAGCAGTGACACTAGCGGGAAAGAGACCCAGTACTTC,CASSDTSGKETQYF
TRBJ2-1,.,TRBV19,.,TGTGCCAGTAGTAGAGTAGCTTCCGATGAGCAGTTCTTC,CASSRVASDEQFF
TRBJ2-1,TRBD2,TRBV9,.,TGTGCCAGCAGCTTGACTAGCGGGATGAATGAGCAGTTCTTC,CASSLTSGMNEQFF
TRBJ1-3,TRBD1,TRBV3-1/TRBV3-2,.,TGTGCCAGCAGCGTAGGGACAGGTGGTGGAAACACCATATATTTT,CASSVGTGGGNTIYF
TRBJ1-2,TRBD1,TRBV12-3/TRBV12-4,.,TGTGCCAGCAGTTTTGACAGGGGATATGGCTACACCTTC,CASSFDRGYGYTF
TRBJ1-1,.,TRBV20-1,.,TGCAGTGCTAGTAGTTCATCAGGTACGGCATCGAACACTGAAGCTTTCTTT,CSASSSSGTASNTEAFF
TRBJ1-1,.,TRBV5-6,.,TGTGCCAGCAGCTTGGGTTCAGTTTCGCGGGCTTTCTTT,CASSLGSVSRAFF
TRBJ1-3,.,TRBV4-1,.,TGCGCCAGCAGCCAAGATCAGGTGCGGGACACCATATATTTT,CASSQDQVRDTIYF
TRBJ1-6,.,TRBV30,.,TGTGCCGGTAAAAGAGCGTATAATTCACCCCTCCACTTT,CAGKRAYNSPLHF
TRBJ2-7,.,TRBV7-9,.,TGTGCCAGCAGCTCCGGGGTACGAGAGCAGTACTTC,CASSSGVREQYF
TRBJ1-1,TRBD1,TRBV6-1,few,TGTGCCAGCAGTGGTTCACAGCGTGGGACAGGGGGCACTGAAGCTTTCTTT,CASSGSQRGTGGTEAFF
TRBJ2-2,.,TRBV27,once,TGTGCCAGCAGTTTACAGGACACCGGGGAGCTGTTTTTT,CASSLQDTGELFF
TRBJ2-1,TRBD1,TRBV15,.,TGTGCCACCAGCCAAGGACAGGGTATCTCCTACAATGAGCAGTTCTTC,CATSQGQGISYNEQFF
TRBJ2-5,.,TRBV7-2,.,TGTGCCAGCAGCTTTAGCTCTGGTGGGGAGACCCAGTACTTC,CASSFSSGGETQYF
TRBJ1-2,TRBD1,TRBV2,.,TGTGCCAGCAGTCGGGACAGCAACTATGGCTACACCTTC,CASSRDSNYGYTF
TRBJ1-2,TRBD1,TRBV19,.,TGTGCCAGTAGTATACGGACAGGGGGCAGCTATGGCTACACCTTC,CASSIRTGGSYGYTF
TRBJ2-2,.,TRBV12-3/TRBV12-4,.,TGTGCCAGCAGATCAGGGACCGGGGAGCTGTTTTTT,CASRSGTGELFF
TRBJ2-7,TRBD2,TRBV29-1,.,TGCAGCGTTCGTGGGGGGGATAGGGAGCAGTACTTC,CSVRGGDREQYF
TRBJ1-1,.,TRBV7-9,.,TGTGCCAGCAACCCGAGGGCAGGGAACACTGAAGCTTTCTTT,CASNPRAGNTEAFF
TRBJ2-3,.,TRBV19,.,TGTGCCAGTAGTTGGAGGTCAGATACGCAGTATTTT,CASSWRSDTQYF
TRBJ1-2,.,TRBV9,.,TGTGCCAGCAGCGTGGGGGCCGGGACGGTTTATGGCTACACCTTC,CASSVGAGTVYGYTF
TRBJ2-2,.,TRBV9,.,TGTGCCAGCAGCGTAGATCCTAGCGTGACCGGGGAGCTGTTTTTT,CASSVDPSVTGELFF
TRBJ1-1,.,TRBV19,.,TGTGCCAGTAGTACCTGGGCCGGGGAGGGCACTGAAGCTTTCTTT,CASSTWAGEGTEAFF
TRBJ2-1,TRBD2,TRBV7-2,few,TGTGCCAGCAGCTTAGTCTCCGGGAGGGAGGGTGAGCAGTTCTTC,CASSLVSGREGEQFF
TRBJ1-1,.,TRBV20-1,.,TGCAGTGCTAGTCCCCGACATGGTAGTTGGTCACAGGGTGCCGAAGCTTTCTTT,CSASPRHGSWSQGAEAFF